These T cell receptor beta chains were read from a single sample in a study of post-analysis software for immune sequencing data. TCRdb used MiXCR to reprocess the PCR reads, holding one entry per CDR3 protein. The table has fewer than 550,000 distinct CDR3 sequences, about a third seen once; the top ten hold around 6%. Input material: blood. The receptors come from a girl younger than 18 with multiple sclerosis. Both conserved end residues are part of each CDR3. D genes are given only for firm matches. The listing skips clone size in some rows; elsewhere it reads once, few, many or a size class.

size: few
V: TRBV6-1
D: TRBD1
CDR3: CASTGVWYKEQFF

size: -
V: TRBV28
D: -
CDR3: CASSFFSPRYYGYTF

size: few
V: TRBV5-4
D: TRBD1
CDR3: CASSTGGTGDKSGTEAFF

size: -
V: TRBV6-1
D: -
CDR3: CASTEGPADNEKLFF

size: many
V: TRBV12-3/TRBV12-4
D: -
CDR3: CASSLLDTQYF

size: -
V: TRBV29-1
D: -
CDR3: CSVQGGKANYGYTF

size: few
V: TRBV16
D: -
CDR3: CASSQSSTSYEQYF

size: few
V: TRBV6-1
D: -
CDR3: CASSEATGPYEQYF

size: few
V: TRBV20-1
D: TRBD2
CDR3: CSAWGGSSYEQYF

size: -
V: TRBV5-1
D: TRBD1
CDR3: CASSFTPGGAWENEQFF

size: few
V: TRBV12-3/TRBV12-4
D: -
CDR3: CASSPGFVPTF

size: few
V: TRBV29-1
D: TRBD1
CDR3: CSVAQGSSYNEQFF

size: -
V: TRBV6-5
D: -
CDR3: CASSKEGEETQYF

size: -
V: TRBV5-1
D: -
CDR3: CASSSPPWGLQETQYF

size: -
V: TRBV5-5
D: TRBD1
CDR3: CASSPGQGGEQYF

size: -
V: TRBV2
D: -
CDR3: CASSERWHQETQYF

size: -
V: TRBV20-1
D: TRBD2
CDR3: CSARHGLAVYEQYF

size: -
V: TRBV20-1
D: -
CDR3: CSARGSSYQPQHF

size: -
V: TRBV5-1
D: -
CDR3: CASSWDSQTRYF

size: few
V: TRBV6-1
D: -
CDR3: CASAGGLEETQYF

size: -
V: TRBV20-1
D: -
CDR3: CSARDLVGALVGETQYF

size: few
V: TRBV20-1
D: TRBD1
CDR3: CSARVPGGAGGYTF

size: -
V: TRBV6-5
D: TRBD2
CDR3: CASSSSSGGASDTQYF

size: -
V: TRBV12-3/TRBV12-4
D: -
CDR3: CASSFGGREKLFF

size: once
V: TRBV3-1
D: TRBD2
CDR3: CASSPSRGGALDTQYF

size: -
V: TRBV3-1
D: TRBD1
CDR3: CASSQVPTGEAGYTF

size: -
V: TRBV29-1
D: -
CDR3: CSVVAGLETQYF

size: many
V: TRBV6-1
D: -
CDR3: CASTQGWHQETQYF